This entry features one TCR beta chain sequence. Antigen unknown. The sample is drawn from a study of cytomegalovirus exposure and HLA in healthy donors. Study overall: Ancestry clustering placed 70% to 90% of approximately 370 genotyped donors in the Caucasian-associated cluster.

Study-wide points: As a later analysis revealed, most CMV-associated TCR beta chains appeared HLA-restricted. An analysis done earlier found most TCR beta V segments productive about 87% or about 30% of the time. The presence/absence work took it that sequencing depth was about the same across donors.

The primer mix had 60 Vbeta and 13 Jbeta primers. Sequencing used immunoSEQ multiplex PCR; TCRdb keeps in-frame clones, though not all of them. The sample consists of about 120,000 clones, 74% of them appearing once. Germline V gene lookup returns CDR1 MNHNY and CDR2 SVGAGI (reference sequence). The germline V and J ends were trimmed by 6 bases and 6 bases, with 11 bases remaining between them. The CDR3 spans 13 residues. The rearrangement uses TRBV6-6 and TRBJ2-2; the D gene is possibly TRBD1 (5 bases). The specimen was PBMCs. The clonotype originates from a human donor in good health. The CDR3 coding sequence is TGTGCCAGCAGCCGCAGGGAATCCGGGGAGCTGTTTTTT. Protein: CASSRRESGELFF.